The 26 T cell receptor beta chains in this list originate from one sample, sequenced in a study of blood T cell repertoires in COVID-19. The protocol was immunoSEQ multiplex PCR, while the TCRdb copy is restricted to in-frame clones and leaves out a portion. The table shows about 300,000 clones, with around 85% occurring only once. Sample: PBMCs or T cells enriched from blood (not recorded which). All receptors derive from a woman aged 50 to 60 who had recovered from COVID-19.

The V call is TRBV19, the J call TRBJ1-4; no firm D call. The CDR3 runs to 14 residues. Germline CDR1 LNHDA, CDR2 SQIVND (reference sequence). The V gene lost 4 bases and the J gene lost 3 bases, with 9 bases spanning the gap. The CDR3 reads CASSTEQPNEKLFF. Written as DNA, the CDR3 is TGTGCCAGTAGTACGGAACAGCCTAATGAAAAACTGTTTTTT.

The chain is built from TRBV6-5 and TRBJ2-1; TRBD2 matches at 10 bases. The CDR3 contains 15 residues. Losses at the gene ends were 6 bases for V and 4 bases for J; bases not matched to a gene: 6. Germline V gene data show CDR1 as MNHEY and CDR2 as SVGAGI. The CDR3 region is CASSFSGGAYNEQFF. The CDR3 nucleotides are TGTGCCAGCAGCTTCAGCGGGGGGGCTTACAATGAGCAGTTCTTC.

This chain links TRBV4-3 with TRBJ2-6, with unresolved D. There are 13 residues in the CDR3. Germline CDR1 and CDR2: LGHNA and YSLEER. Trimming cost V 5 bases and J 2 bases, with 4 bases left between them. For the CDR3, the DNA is TGCGCCAGCAGCACAGCTGGGGCCAACGTCCTGACTTTC. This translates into CASSTAGANVLTF.

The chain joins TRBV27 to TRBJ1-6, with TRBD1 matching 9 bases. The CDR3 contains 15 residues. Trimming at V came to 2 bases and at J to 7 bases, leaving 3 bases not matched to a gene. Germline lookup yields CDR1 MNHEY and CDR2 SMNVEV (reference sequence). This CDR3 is CASSLTGGQNSPLHF. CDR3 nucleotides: TGTGCCAGCAGTTTAACAGGGGGCCAAAATTCACCCCTCCACTTT.

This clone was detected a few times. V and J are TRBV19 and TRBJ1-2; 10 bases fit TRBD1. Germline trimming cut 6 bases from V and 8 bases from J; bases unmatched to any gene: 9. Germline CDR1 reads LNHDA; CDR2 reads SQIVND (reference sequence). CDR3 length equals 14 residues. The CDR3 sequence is CASRRLDRGVGYTF. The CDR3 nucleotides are TGTGCCAGTAGGCGATTGGACAGGGGGGTAGGCTACACCTTC.

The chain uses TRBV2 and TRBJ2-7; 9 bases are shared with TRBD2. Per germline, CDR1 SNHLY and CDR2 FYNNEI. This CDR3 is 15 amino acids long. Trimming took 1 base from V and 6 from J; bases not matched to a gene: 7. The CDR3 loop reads CASSEGVGLALEQYF. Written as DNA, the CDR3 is TGTGCCAGCAGTGAAGGTGTGGGACTAGCTCTCGAGCAGTACTTC.

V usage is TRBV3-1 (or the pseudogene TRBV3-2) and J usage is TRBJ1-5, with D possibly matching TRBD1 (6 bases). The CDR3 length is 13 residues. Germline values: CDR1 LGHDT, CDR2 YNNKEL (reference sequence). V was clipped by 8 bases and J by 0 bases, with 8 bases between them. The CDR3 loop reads CASSDSSNQPQHF. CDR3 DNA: TGTGCCAGCTCGGACAGTAGCAATCAGCCCCAGCATTTT.

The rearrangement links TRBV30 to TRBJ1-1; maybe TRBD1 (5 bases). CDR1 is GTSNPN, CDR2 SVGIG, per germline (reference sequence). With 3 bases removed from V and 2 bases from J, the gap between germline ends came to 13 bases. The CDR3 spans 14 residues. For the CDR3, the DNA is TGTGCCTGGAGGCAGGGTGGGCCCAACACTGAAGCTTTCTTT. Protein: CAWRQGGPNTEAFF.

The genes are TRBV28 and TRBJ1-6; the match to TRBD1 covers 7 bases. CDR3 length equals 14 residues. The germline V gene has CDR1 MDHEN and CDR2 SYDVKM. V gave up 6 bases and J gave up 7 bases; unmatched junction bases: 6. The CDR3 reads CASSPGTANSPLHF. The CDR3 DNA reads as TGTGCCAGCAGCCCCGGGACAGCAAATTCACCCCTCCACTTT.

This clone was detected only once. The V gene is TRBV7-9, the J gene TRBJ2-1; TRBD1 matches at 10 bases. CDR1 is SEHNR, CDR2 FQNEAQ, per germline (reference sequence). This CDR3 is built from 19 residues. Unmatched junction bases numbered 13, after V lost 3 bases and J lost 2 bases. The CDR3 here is CASSLLPGQGPGAYNEQFF. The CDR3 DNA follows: TGTGCCAGCAGCTTGCTCCCGGGACAGGGGCCGGGGGCCTACAATGAGCAGTTCTTC.

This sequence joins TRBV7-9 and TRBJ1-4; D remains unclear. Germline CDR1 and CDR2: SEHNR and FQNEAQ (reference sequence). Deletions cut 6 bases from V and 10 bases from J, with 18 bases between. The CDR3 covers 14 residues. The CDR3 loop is CASSSVGSPGKLFF. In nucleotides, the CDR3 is TGTGCCAGCAGTTCAGTAGGGAGCCCAGGAAAACTGTTTTTT.

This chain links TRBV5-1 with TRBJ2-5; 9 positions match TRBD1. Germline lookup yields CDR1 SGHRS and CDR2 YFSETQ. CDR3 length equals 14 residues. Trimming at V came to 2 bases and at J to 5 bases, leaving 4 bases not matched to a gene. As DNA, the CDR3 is TGCGCCAGCAGCTTAACAGGGGGCGAGGAGACCCAGTACTTC. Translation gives CASSLTGGEETQYF.

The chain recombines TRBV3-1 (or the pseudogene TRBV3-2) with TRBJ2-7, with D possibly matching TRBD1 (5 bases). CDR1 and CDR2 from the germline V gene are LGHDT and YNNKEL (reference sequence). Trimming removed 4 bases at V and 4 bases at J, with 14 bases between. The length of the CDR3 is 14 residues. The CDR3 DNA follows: TGTGCCAGCAGCCCCCTATACAGACAGTACGAGCAGTACTTC. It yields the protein CASSPLYRQYEQYF.

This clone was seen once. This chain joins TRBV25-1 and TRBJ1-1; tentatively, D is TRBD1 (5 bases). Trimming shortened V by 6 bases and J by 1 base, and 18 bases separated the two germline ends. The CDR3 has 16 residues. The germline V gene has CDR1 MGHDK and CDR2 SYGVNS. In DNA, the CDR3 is TGTGCCAGCAGCCCGGGGGAGAGGATGAGGAACACTGAAGCTTTCTTT. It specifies CASSPGERMRNTEAFF.

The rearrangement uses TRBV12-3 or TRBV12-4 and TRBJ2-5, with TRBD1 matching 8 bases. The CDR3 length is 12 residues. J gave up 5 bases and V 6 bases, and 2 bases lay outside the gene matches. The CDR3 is CASRYRGETQYF. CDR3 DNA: TGTGCCAGCAGATACAGGGGGGAGACCCAGTACTTC.

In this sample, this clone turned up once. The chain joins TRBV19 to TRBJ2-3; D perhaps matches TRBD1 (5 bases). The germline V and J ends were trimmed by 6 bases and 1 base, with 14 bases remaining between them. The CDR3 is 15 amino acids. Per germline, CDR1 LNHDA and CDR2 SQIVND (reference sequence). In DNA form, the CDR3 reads TGTGCCAGTAGCGTAACAGGACCTCGCACAGATACGCAGTATTTT. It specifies CASSVTGPRTDTQYF.

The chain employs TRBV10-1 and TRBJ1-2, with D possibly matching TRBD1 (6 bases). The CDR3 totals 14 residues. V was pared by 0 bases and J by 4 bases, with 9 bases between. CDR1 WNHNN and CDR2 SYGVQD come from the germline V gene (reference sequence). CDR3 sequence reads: CASSESGTPYGYTF. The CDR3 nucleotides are TGCGCCAGCAGTGAGTCCGGGACACCCTATGGCTACACCTTC.

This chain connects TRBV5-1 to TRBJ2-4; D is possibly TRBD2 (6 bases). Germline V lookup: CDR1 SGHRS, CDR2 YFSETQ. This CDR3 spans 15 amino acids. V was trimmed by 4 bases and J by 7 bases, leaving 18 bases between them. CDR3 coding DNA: TGCGCCAGCAGCATGGTCGGAGGGCGTACGAACATTCAGTACTTC. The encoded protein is CASSMVGGRTNIQYF.

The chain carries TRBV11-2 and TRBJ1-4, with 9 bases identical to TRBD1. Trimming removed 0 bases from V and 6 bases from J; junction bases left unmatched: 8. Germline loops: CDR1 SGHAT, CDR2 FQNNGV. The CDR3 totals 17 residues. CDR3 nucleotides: TGTGCCAGCAGCTTAGATCTAGTGGGACAGGGTGATGAAAAACTGTTTTTT. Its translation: CASSLDLVGQGDEKLFF. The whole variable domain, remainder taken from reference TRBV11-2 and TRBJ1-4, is EAGVAQSPRYKIIEKRQSVAFWCNPISGHATLYWYQQILGQGPKLLIQFQNNGVVDDSQLPKDRFSAERLKGVDSTLKIQPAKLEDSAVYLCASSLDLVGQGDEKLFFGSGTQLSVL.

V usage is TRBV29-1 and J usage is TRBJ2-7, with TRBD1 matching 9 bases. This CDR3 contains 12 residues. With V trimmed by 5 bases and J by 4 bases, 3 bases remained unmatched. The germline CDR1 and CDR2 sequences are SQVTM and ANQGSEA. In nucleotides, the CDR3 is TGCAGCGTTAGGGACAGGGTATACGAGCAGTACTTC. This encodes CSVRDRVYEQYF.

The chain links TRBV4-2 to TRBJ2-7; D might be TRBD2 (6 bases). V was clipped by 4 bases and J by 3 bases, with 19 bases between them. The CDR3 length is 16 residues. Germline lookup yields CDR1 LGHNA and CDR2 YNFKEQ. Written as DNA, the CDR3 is TGTGCCAGCAGCCCCGCGGGTCGGAGGGGCGACTACGAGCAGTACTTC. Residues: CASSPAGRRGDYEQYF.

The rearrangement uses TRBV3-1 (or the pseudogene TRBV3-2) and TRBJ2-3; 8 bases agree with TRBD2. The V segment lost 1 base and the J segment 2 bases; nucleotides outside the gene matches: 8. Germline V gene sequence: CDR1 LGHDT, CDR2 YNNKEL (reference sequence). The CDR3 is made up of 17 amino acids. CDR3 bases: TGTGCCAGCAGCCAAGCGCTAGCGGGTCAACTCACAGATACGCAGTATTTT. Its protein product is CASSQALAGQLTDTQYF.

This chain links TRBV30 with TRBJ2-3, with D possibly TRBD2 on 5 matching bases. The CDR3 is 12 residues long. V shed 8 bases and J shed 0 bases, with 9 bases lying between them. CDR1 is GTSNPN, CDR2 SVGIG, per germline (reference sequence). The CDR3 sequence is CAQDSSTDTQYF. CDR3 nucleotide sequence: TGTGCCCAGGACTCAAGCACAGATACGCAGTATTTT.

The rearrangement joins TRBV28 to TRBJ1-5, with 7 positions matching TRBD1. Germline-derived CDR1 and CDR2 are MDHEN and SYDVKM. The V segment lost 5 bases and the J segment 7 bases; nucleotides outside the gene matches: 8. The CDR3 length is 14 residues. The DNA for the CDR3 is TGTGCCAGCAGTAATCGGCAGGGGGAACAGCCCCAGCATTTT. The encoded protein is CASSNRQGEQPQHF.

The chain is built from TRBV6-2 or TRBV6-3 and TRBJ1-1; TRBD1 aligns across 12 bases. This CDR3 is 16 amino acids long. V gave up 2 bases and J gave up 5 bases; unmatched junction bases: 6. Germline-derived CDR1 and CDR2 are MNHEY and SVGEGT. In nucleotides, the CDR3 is TGTGCCAGCAGTTACCCGGGACAGGGGGCTGCGACTGAAGCTTTCTTT. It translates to CASSYPGQGAATEAFF.

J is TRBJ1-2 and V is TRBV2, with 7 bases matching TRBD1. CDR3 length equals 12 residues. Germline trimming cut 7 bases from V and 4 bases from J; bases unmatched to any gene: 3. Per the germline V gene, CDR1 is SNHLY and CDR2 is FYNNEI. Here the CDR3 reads CASIRDSYGYTF. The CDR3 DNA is TGTGCCAGCATTAGGGACAGCTATGGCTACACCTTC.